One sample yielded the 28 T cell receptor beta chains listed below, sequenced in a study of shared clonotypes between healthy human individuals. TCRdb keeps only in-frame clones here, not all; method: immunoSEQ multiplex PCR. The sample lists 1.5 million to 2.5 million clones; approximately 94% were seen once. Naive-designated CD8 cells lacked CD45RO, were positively enriched for CCR7, and omitted terminally differentiated effector memory CD45RA+ cells. Sequenced: naive CD8+ T cells sorted from blood. Receptors originate from a man aged 18-30 years in good health.

The gene calls are TRBV6-5 and TRBJ2-2; D call uncertain. V lost 2 bases and J lost 6, with 7 bases in between. Germline assignment: CDR1 MNHEY and CDR2 SVGAGI. The CDR3 covers 13 residues. CDR3 region: CASSYDAAGELFF. DNA of the CDR3: TGTGCCAGCAGTTACGATGCGGCCGGGGAGCTGTTTTTT.

The J gene is TRBJ2-7, the V gene TRBV5-1, with D hard to call. The germline V gene has CDR1 SGHRS and CDR2 YFSETQ. The V end was cut by 4 bases, the J end by 6 bases, with 17 bases between. This CDR3 contains 14 residues. The CDR3 DNA follows: TGCGCCAGCAGCGCGGCCCCGGGCGGATCCGAGCAGTACTTC. Its translation is CASSAAPGGSEQYF.

This chain connects TRBV5-5 to TRBJ2-7; D unclear. The CDR3 sequence is 14 residues long. The V gene's germline CDR1 is SGHKS and CDR2 YYEKEE (reference sequence). V dropped 0 bases and J dropped 2 bases, with 9 bases sitting between them. In DNA, the CDR3 is TGTGCCAGCAGCTTGGAAGGGCCTCCCTACGAGCAGTACTTC. It specifies CASSLEGPPYEQYF.

The chain recombines TRBV28 with TRBJ2-1, with 7 bases fitting TRBD2. This CDR3 spans 13 amino acids. The germline V gene has CDR1 MDHEN and CDR2 SYDVKM. The J segment lost 9 bases and the V segment lost 2 bases, leaving 4 bases of the junction unmatched. CDR3 region: CASSLGGGTEQFF. The CDR3 region has the DNA TGTGCCAGCAGTTTAGGGGGGGGAACTGAGCAGTTCTTC.

V and J are TRBV9 and TRBJ2-7; the D is unclear. This CDR3 region has 14 residues. V shed 0 bases and J shed 1 base, with 8 bases lying between them. Germline V gene data show CDR1 as SGDLS and CDR2 as YYNGEE. CDR3 residues: CASSVERTSYEQYF. The CDR3 coding sequence is TGTGCCAGCAGCGTAGAACGTACTTCCTACGAGCAGTACTTC.

A remark on this clone: The same CDR3 also results from other DNA sequences found in this sample. The chain employs TRBV27 and TRBJ2-2; TRBD2 matches 15 bases. Germline lookup yields CDR1 MNHEY and CDR2 SMNVEV (reference sequence). Trimming cost V 2 bases and J 5 bases; bases outside gene matches: 0. This CDR3 region has 16 residues. The DNA for the CDR3 is TGTGCCAGCAGTTTAGGACTAGCGGGAGGGACCGGGGAGCTGTTTTTT. Its translation: CASSLGLAGGTGELFF.

This chain joins TRBV7-3 and TRBJ2-2, with D unclear. This CDR3 spans 12 amino acids. The V and J ends lost 8 bases and 6 bases respectively, with 10 bases between them. Germline CDR1 is SGHTA and CDR2 is FQGTGA. For the CDR3, the DNA is TGTGCCAGCGGGCTTGGTGCCGGGGAGCTGTTTTTT. This encodes CASGLGAGELFF.

This sequence joins TRBV6-5 and TRBJ2-7, with TRBD1 as a possible D gene (6 bases). The CDR3 is made up of 13 amino acids. The germline V and J ends were trimmed by 5 bases and 10 bases, with 18 bases remaining between them. The germline V gene encodes CDR1 MNHEY and CDR2 SVGAGI. The DNA for the CDR3 is TGTGCCAGCAGTGACCCCCCAGGGGAAGAACAGTACTTC. Translating it yields CASSDPPGEEQYF.

This sequence joins TRBV11-2 and TRBJ2-3; D remains unclear. Germline V lookup: CDR1 SGHAT, CDR2 FQNNGV. V was shortened by 5 bases and J by 4 bases, with 7 bases between the two germline ends. The length of the CDR3 is 12 residues. CDR3: CASSLMPDTQYF. In DNA, the CDR3 is TGTGCCAGCAGCCTCATGCCAGATACGCAGTATTTT.

V usage is TRBV6-6 and J usage is TRBJ2-7, with D tentatively TRBD1 (5 bases). The CDR3 extends over 12 amino acids. V dropped 8 bases and J dropped 2 bases, with 10 bases sitting between them. Germline-derived CDR1 and CDR2 are MNHNY and SVGAGI (reference sequence). CDR3 nucleotide sequence: TGTGCCAGCCTCCAGGGCCCCTACGAGCAGTACTTC. Encoded protein: CASLQGPYEQYF.

The chain is built from TRBV11-2 and TRBJ2-5; perhaps TRBD1 as D (6 bases). This CDR3 comprises 13 residues. The germline CDR1 and CDR2 sequences are SGHAT and FQNNGV. Trimming cost V 1 base and J 5 bases, with 8 bases left between them. CDR3 loop: CASSLAGHETQYF. The CDR3 bases are TGTGCCAGCAGCTTAGCGGGACACGAGACCCAGTACTTC.

The chain has TRBV6-5 and TRBJ1-1, with D hard to call. The CDR3 runs 12 residues. Germline values: CDR1 MNHEY, CDR2 SVGAGI. Trimming stripped 6 bases from V and 5 bases from J, with 10 bases between. The CDR3 protein is CASRSRLTEAFF. The CDR3 DNA follows: TGTGCCAGCAGATCCCGGTTGACTGAAGCTTTCTTT.

The J gene is TRBJ2-7, the V gene TRBV27, with D possibly being TRBD1 or TRBD2 (6 bases each). V gave up 8 bases and J gave up 6 bases, with 17 bases separating them. Germline values: CDR1 MNHEY, CDR2 SMNVEV (reference sequence). There are 13 residues in the CDR3. CDR3 DNA: TGTGCCAGCGGCTTGACAGGAGGGACCGAGCAGTACTTC. Protein product: CASGLTGGTEQYF.

The genes are TRBV27 and TRBJ2-7; 8 bases fit TRBD1. The CDR3 sequence is 13 residues long. Germline V gives CDR1 MNHEY, CDR2 SMNVEV (reference sequence). The ends lost 4 bases at V and 6 bases at J; junction bases unmatched: 5. CDR3 sequence reads: CASSWAGGGEQYF. DNA for the CDR3: TGTGCCAGCAGTTGGGCAGGGGGCGGCGAGCAGTACTTC.

For the CDR3, the DNA is TGTGCCAGCAGCGACCTCACTAGCGGCTGGGATACGCAGTATTTT. Residues: CASSDLTSGWDTQYF. The rearrangement uses TRBV6-5 and TRBJ2-3; 8 bases match TRBD2. Germline CDR1 MNHEY, CDR2 SVGAGI. This CDR3 has 15 amino acids. V gave up 6 bases and J gave up 6 bases; unmatched junction bases: 11.

J is TRBJ2-7 and V is TRBV7-9; tentative D call: TRBD2 (6 bases). Germline V gives CDR1 SEHNR, CDR2 FQNEAQ (reference sequence). Trimming shortened V by 3 bases and J by 2 bases, and 11 bases separated the two germline ends. The CDR3 has 14 amino acids. DNA for the CDR3: TGTGCCAGCAGCTTGAGGGACTTCCCCTACGAGCAGTACTTC. As protein: CASSLRDFPYEQYF. Full variable domain (rest looked up from reference TRBV7-9 and TRBJ2-7): DTGVSQNPRHKITKRGQNVTFRCDPISEHNRLYWYRQTLGQGPEFLTYFQNEAQLEKSRLLSDRFSAERPKGSFSTLEIQRTEQGDSAMYLCASSLRDFPYEQYFGPGTRLTVT.

Of note for this clone: A much larger clone sits a single nucleotide away, making a read error possible. Distinct nucleotide sequences in the sample also encode this CDR3. The chain carries TRBV9 and TRBJ1-1, with a possible D match to TRBD1 (5 bases). The V end was cut by 2 bases, the J end by 3 bases, with 8 bases between. This CDR3 is built from 13 residues. Germline CDR1 and CDR2: SGDLS and YYNGEE. The CDR3: CASSVGGDTEAFF. The CDR3 DNA reads TGTGCCAGCAGCGTTGGAGGGGACACTGAAGCTTTCTTT.

The CDR3 protein is CASSLERIQVGYGYTF. In DNA, the CDR3 is TGTGCCAGCAGCTTGGAGCGGATACAGGTGGGCTATGGCTACACCTTC. V usage is TRBV5-5 and J usage is TRBJ1-2; D is possibly TRBD1 (5 bases). The CDR3 is 16 amino acids. CDR1 and CDR2 (germline): SGHKS, YYEKEE (reference sequence). The germline V and J ends were trimmed by 0 bases and 4 bases, with 16 bases remaining between them.

The chain has TRBV5-6 and TRBJ2-3; tentative D call: TRBD2 (5 bases). The V end lost 0 bases, the J end lost 1 base, and 15 bases lay between the germline ends. The germline CDR1 and CDR2 sequences are SGHDT and YYEEEE. CDR3 size: 17 residues. CDR3 in amino acids: CASSLAKVAYGTDTQYF. The CDR3 DNA reads TGTGCCAGCAGCTTGGCCAAGGTAGCGTATGGCACAGATACGCAGTATTTT.

The gene calls are TRBV13 and TRBJ2-7, with a weak D call TRBD2 (6 bases). Germline CDR1 is PRHDT and CDR2 is FYEKMQ (reference sequence). V gave up 9 bases and J gave up 0 bases, with 12 bases separating them. This CDR3 spans 13 amino acids. Here the CDR3 reads CASSGESSYEQYF. The CDR3 DNA follows: TGTGCCAGTTCGGGGGAAAGCTCCTACGAGCAGTACTTC.

The V and J genes are TRBV13 and TRBJ2-1; 10 nucleotides align to TRBD2. V lost 5 bases, J lost 0 bases, and 10 bases stayed unmatched. This CDR3 region has 18 residues. Germline V CDR1 and CDR2: PRHDT, FYEKMQ (reference sequence). CDR3 DNA sequence: TGTGCCAGCAGCCCCGGGGGTAGCGGGGGGTTCTCCTACAATGAGCAGTTCTTC. Translated: CASSPGGSGGFSYNEQFF.

V usage is TRBV23-1 and J usage is TRBJ2-7; no clear D. TRBV23-1 is identified as an open reading frame with a role that is uncertain. V was clipped by 5 bases and J by 2 bases, with 16 bases between them. The CDR3 contains 15 residues. CDR3 bases: TGCGCCAGCAGTTTAAGCGACGCCAGTACCTACGAGCAGTACTTC. Its translation is CASSLSDASTYEQYF.

CDR3 DNA sequence: TGTGCCAGCAGTGAAGAAGGAGACGTCGTTCGGGCTTTCTTT. The encoded protein is CASSEEGDVVRAFF. The chain joins TRBV2 to TRBJ1-1, with unresolved D. The V and J ends lost 1 base and 11 bases respectively, with 17 bases between them. The CDR3 sequence is 14 residues long. CDR1 is SNHLY, CDR2 FYNNEI, per germline.

The chain employs TRBV7-2 and TRBJ2-2; D may be TRBD2 (6 bases). This CDR3 has 16 residues. CDR1 SGHTA and CDR2 FQGNSA come from the germline V gene. The V end was cut by 1 base, the J end by 0 bases, with 9 bases between. CDR3 protein: CASSLVRLANTGELFF. The CDR3, as DNA: TGTGCCAGCAGCTTAGTCCGACTAGCGAACACCGGGGAGCTGTTTTTT.

This sequence joins TRBV6-5 and TRBJ2-1, with a weak D call TRBD2 (5 bases). CDR3 length: 12 amino acids. Germline V lookup: CDR1 MNHEY, CDR2 SVGAGI. The V end was cut by 8 bases, the J end by 5 bases, with 10 bases between. For the CDR3, the DNA is TGTGCCAGCTCCGGAGGAAACAATGAGCAGTTCTTC. Its protein product is CASSGGNNEQFF.

V is TRBV28 and J is TRBJ1-1, with D perhaps TRBD1 (6 bases). This CDR3 has 15 residues. The germline CDR1 and CDR2 sequences are MDHEN and SYDVKM. The V and J ends lost 4 bases and 2 bases respectively, with 14 bases between them. The CDR3 loop reads CASSSYREDNTEAFF. Here the CDR3 DNA reads TGTGCCAGCAGTTCCTACAGGGAGGATAACACTGAAGCTTTCTTT.

The genes are TRBV9 and TRBJ1-4, with D maybe TRBD1 (5 bases). This CDR3 is built from 14 residues. In germline, CDR1 is SGDLS, CDR2 YYNGEE. With 4 bases removed from V and 8 bases from J, the gap between germline ends came to 15 bases. The CDR3 region has the DNA TGTGCCAGCAGCCCGAGCGGGGCGGGGGAAAAACTGTTTTTT. Amino acid sequence: CASSPSGAGEKLFF.

This chain connects TRBV7-6 to TRBJ2-5; a weak D match, TRBD1 (6 bases). The V end was cut by 4 bases, the J end by 2 bases, with 11 bases between. The CDR3 runs 14 residues. The germline CDR1 and CDR2 sequences are SGHVS and FNYEAQ. This chain's CDR3 is CASSSTGFQETQYF. CDR3 in DNA: TGTGCCAGCAGCTCGACAGGTTTTCAAGAGACCCAGTACTTC.